Below, 6 T cell receptor beta chains from the same sample are listed, as sequenced in a study of CD8+CD57+ T cells in acquired aplastic anemia. Patients who underwent sequencing had shown CD8+CD57+ cell expansion by flow cytometry. Genomic DNA constituted the template upon which TCR beta VDJ and CDR3 profiling was performed. TCRdb re-derived calls from the reads in MiXCR, one entry per CDR3 protein. The sample records roughly 500,000 distinct CDR3 sequences, approximately 32% being singletons. Sequenced input: sorted CD4+, CD8+, or CD8+CD57+ T cells (not recorded which) from PBMCs. All receptors come from a human donor with aplastic anemia.

This clonotype appeared many times. This chain uses TRBV29-1 with TRBJ2-7; either TRBD1 or TRBD2 may fit D (5 bases each). The germline CDR1 and CDR2 sequences are SQVTM and ANQGSEA. V lost 7 bases, J lost 2 bases, and 12 bases lay in between. The length of the CDR3 is 12 residues. The CDR3 DNA reads TGCAGCGCTGGGACGGGAACCTACGAGCAGTACTTC. Translating it yields CSAGTGTYEQYF.

This clonotype was counted at least ten times. For the CDR3, the DNA is TGTGCCAGCAGCACTAGCGGGGGGACAGATACGCAGTATTTT. Its protein is CASSTSGGTDTQYF. The genes are TRBV2 and TRBJ2-3, with 12 bases fitting TRBD2. Germline CDR1 and CDR2: SNHLY and FYNNEI. Trimming cost V 6 bases and J 3 bases; bases outside gene matches: 1. The CDR3 spans 14 residues. Together with reference TRBV2 and TRBJ2-3, the CDR3 gives the full variable domain: EPEVTQTPSHQVTQMGQEVILRCVPISNHLYFYWYRQILGQKVEFLVSFYNNEISEKSEIFDDQFSVERPDGSNFTLKIRSTKLEDSAMYFCASSTSGGTDTQYFGPGTRLTVL.

This clonotype has a single count. The chain combines TRBV2 with TRBJ2-7; D uncertain. Trimming removed 5 bases at V and 2 bases at J, with 10 bases between. Germline V lookup: CDR1 SNHLY, CDR2 FYNNEI. The CDR3 spans 13 residues. The CDR3 sequence: CASSYSGPYEQYF. The CDR3, as DNA: TGTGCCAGCAGTTACTCGGGCCCCTACGAGCAGTACTTC.

In this sample, this clonotype turned up many times. The gene calls are TRBV7-9 and TRBJ1-5, with 10 bases aligning to TRBD1. J lost 5 bases, V lost 5 bases, and 0 bases had no gene match. CDR1 and CDR2 (germline): SEHNR, FQNEAQ (reference sequence). The CDR3 runs to 13 residues. The CDR3 sequence is CASSGTGDQPQHF. For the CDR3, the DNA is TGTGCCAGCAGCGGGACAGGGGATCAGCCCCAGCATTTT.

For this clonotype: A junction boundary mismatches the germline segment, possibly from a read error. The rearrangement uses TRBV7-2 and TRBJ2-3; D gene ambiguous. The CDR3 is 11 residues long. Germline V lookup: CDR1 SGHTA, CDR2 FQGNSA. In nucleotides, the CDR3 is TGTGCCGGCAGCTTTAGAGATACGCAGTATTTT. Protein product: CAGSFRDTQYF.

Ten or more counts support this clonotype. This chain links TRBV10-1 with TRBJ2-2; possible D gene TRBD2, 6 bases. CDR3 length: 14 amino acids. Germline-derived CDR1 and CDR2 are WNHNN and SYGVQD (reference sequence). V lost 6 bases, J lost 6 bases, and 14 bases lay in between. Written as DNA, the CDR3 is TGCGCCAGCAGCGTCGACCGGGGGTCCGGGGAGCTGTTTTTT. Its translation: CASSVDRGSGELFF.